Listed below are T cell receptor beta chains from one sample, sequenced in a study of identical twins. Using its own MiXCR run on the 5' RACE reads, TCRdb lists one record per CDR3 protein. This table holds over 500,000 distinct CDR3 sequences, 20% to 25% found once. These sequences were also reported in another study, on T cells expressing NK-cell markers.

The sample was CD4+ T cells sorted from blood. The receptor source for this set is a woman aged 18-29 years in good health. The CDR3 runs from the conserved cysteine through the conserved F or W. The order of the fields is J gene, D gene, V gene, clone size, CDR3 protein, CDR3 DNA. The D gene is left open where the match is weak. The size of a clone is reported for some rows only, either as once, few or many, or as a class for expanded clones.

J: TRBJ1-1; D: TRBD1; V: TRBV12-3/TRBV12-4; size: few; CDR3: CASSRQGGFTEAFF; DNA: TGTGCCAGCAGTCGACAGGGAGGTTTCACTGAAGCTTTCTTT
J: TRBJ2-3; D: NA; V: TRBV6-2/TRBV6-3; size: NA; CDR3: CASKGGAYTDTQYF; DNA: TGTGCCAGCAAGGGCGGGGCCTACACAGATACGCAGTATTTT
J: TRBJ2-2; D: TRBD2; V: TRBV20-1; size: NA; CDR3: CSARTSGSYAGELFF; DNA: TGCAGTGCCAGGACTAGCGGGAGTTACGCCGGGGAGCTGTTTTTT
J: TRBJ1-1; D: NA; V: TRBV29-1; size: few; CDR3: CSVLGGGTEAFF; DNA: TGCAGCGTTCTTGGGGGAGGCACTGAAGCTTTCTTT
J: TRBJ1-5; D: NA; V: TRBV23-1; size: NA; CDR3: CASSHQGQGQPQHF; DNA: TGCGCCAGCAGTCACCAGGGTCAGGGACAGCCCCAGCATTTT
J: TRBJ2-2; D: TRBD1; V: TRBV2; size: few; CDR3: CASTERTGLQGELFF; DNA: TGTGCCAGCACAGAGCGGACAGGGCTTCAGGGGGAGCTGTTTTTT
J: TRBJ1-2; D: TRBD1; V: TRBV5-1; size: NA; CDR3: CASSSDTGQGVFYGYTF; DNA: TGCGCCAGCAGCTCCGATACGGGACAGGGGGTATTCTATGGCTACACCTTC
J: TRBJ2-3; D: NA; V: TRBV18; size: NA; CDR3: CASSPRDPYTDTQYF; DNA: TGTGCCAGCTCACCAAGGGACCCATACACAGATACGCAGTATTTT
J: TRBJ2-7; D: NA; V: TRBV20-1; size: NA; CDR3: CSARVGQRLSYEQYF; DNA: TGCAGTGCTAGAGTCGGGCAACGATTATCCTACGAGCAGTACTTC
J: TRBJ1-6; D: NA; V: TRBV11-3; size: NA; CDR3: CASSLTAFNSPLHF; DNA: TGTGCCAGCAGTCTCACAGCTTTTAATTCACCCCTCCACTTT
J: TRBJ1-1; D: TRBD1; V: TRBV20-1; size: few; CDR3: CSAWDRGRSTEAFF; DNA: TGCAGTGCTTGGGACAGGGGGCGTTCCACTGAAGCTTTCTTT
J: TRBJ2-1; D: TRBD2; V: TRBV4-2; size: few; CDR3: CASSHTGLAGTSSYNEQFF; DNA: TGTGCCAGCAGCCACACGGGACTAGCGGGAACAAGCTCCTACAATGAGCAGTTCTTC
J: TRBJ2-1; D: NA; V: TRBV6-1; size: few; CDR3: CASSPDPRTASYNEQFF; DNA: TGTGCCAGCAGTCCGGACCCCCGGACAGCCTCCTACAATGAGCAGTTCTTC
J: TRBJ2-7; D: NA; V: TRBV29-1; size: NA; CDR3: CSVWRVAYEQYF; DNA: TGCAGCGTTTGGCGGGTTGCCTACGAGCAGTACTTC
J: TRBJ1-5; D: NA; V: TRBV20-1; size: NA; CDR3: CSARDQRLRNQPQHF; DNA: TGCAGTGCTAGAGATCAAAGGCTGAGAAATCAGCCCCAGCATTTT
J: TRBJ1-1; D: NA; V: TRBV29-1; size: NA; CDR3: CSVELRGDGTEAFF; DNA: TGCAGCGTCGAGCTCAGGGGTGACGGCACTGAAGCTTTCTTT
J: TRBJ2-7; D: NA; V: TRBV12-3/TRBV12-4; size: few; CDR3: CASSFFQRSSYEQYF; DNA: TGTGCCAGCAGTTTTTTCCAGCGGAGCTCCTACGAGCAGTACTTC
J: TRBJ2-1; D: NA; V: TRBV6-6; size: few; CDR3: CASSGRKVNEQFF; DNA: TGTGCCAGCAGTGGCCGAAAGGTCAATGAGCAGTTCTTC
J: TRBJ1-2; D: NA; V: TRBV6-2/TRBV6-3; size: few; CDR3: CASSGRIYGYTF; DNA: TGTGCCAGCAGTGGGCGGATCTATGGCTACACCTTC
J: TRBJ2-1; D: NA; V: TRBV12-3/TRBV12-4; size: NA; CDR3: CASSFRPYNEQFF; DNA: TGTGCCAGCAGTTTTAGGCCTTACAATGAGCAGTTCTTC
J: TRBJ1-2; D: NA; V: TRBV10-3; size: NA; CDR3: CAISRQAYGYTF; DNA: TGTGCCATCAGTCGACAGGCCTATGGCTACACCTTC
J: TRBJ2-1; D: TRBD2; V: TRBV20-1; size: few; CDR3: CSAPTTSGIPHEQFF; DNA: TGCAGTGCCCCCACCACTAGCGGGATACCCCATGAGCAGTTCTTC
J: TRBJ1-6; D: TRBD1; V: TRBV2; size: NA; CDR3: CASSEAGGHSPLHF; DNA: TGTGCCAGCAGTGAGGCAGGGGGACATTCACCCCTCCACTTT
J: TRBJ2-7; D: NA; V: TRBV7-2; size: NA; CDR3: CASRGAGLSVEQYF; DNA: TGTGCCAGCAGGGGGGCAGGGCTCTCAGTCGAGCAGTACTTC
J: TRBJ2-5; D: TRBD2; V: TRBV9; size: few; CDR3: CASSTLAGPGETQYF; DNA: TGTGCCAGCAGCACCCTAGCGGGTCCTGGGGAGACCCAGTACTTC
J: TRBJ2-3; D: NA; V: TRBV11-3; size: NA; CDR3: CASGGTRSPTQYF; DNA: TGTGCCAGCGGGGGGACACGGTCCCCTACGCAGTATTTT
J: TRBJ1-1; D: NA; V: TRBV20-1; size: few; CDR3: CSARDRILNTEAFF; DNA: TGCAGTGCTAGAGATAGGATTCTGAACACTGAAGCTTTCTTT
J: TRBJ1-5; D: NA; V: TRBV27; size: NA; CDR3: CASGTSGRGNQPQHF; DNA: TGTGCCAGCGGCACTTCGGGTCGCGGCAATCAGCCCCAGCATTTT